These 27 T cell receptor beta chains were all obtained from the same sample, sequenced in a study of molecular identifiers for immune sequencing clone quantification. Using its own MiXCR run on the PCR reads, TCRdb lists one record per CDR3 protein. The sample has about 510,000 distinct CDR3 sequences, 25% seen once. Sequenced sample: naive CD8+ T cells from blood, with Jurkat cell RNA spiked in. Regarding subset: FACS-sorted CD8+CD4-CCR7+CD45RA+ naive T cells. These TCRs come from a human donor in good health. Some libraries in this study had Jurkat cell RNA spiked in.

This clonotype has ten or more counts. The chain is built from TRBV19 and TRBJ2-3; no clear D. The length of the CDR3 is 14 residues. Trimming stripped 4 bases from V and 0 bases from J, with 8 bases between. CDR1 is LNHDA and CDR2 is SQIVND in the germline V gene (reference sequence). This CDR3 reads CASSRAISTDTQYF. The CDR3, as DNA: TGTGCCAGTAGTAGGGCCATTAGCACAGATACGCAGTATTTT. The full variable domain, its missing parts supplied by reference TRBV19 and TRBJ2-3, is DGGITQSPKYLFRKEGQNVTLSCEQNLNHDAMYWYRQDPGQGLRLIYYSQIVNDFQKGDIAEGYSVSREKKESFPLTVTSAQKNPTAFYLCASSRAISTDTQYFGPGTRLTVL.

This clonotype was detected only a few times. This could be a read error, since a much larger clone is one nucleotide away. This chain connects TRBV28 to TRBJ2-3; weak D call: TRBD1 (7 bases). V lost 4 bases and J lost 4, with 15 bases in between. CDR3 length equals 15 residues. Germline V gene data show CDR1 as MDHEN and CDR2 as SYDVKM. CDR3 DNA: TGTGCCAGCAGTTCGCCCCAGGGGGGCGCAGATACGCAGTATTTT. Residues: CASSSPQGGADTQYF.

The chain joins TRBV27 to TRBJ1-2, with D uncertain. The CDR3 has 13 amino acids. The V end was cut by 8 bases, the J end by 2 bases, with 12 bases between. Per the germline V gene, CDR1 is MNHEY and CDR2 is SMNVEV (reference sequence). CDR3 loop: CASSAQINYGYTF. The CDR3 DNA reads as TGTGCCAGCTCAGCGCAGATAAACTATGGCTACACCTTC.

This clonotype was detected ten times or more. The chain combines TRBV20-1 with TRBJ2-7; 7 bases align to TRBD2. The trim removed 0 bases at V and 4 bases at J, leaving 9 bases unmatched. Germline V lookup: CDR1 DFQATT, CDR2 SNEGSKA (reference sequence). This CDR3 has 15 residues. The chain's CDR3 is CSARDFASGTYEQYF. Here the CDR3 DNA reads TGCAGTGCTAGAGATTTCGCTAGCGGTACTTACGAGCAGTACTTC.

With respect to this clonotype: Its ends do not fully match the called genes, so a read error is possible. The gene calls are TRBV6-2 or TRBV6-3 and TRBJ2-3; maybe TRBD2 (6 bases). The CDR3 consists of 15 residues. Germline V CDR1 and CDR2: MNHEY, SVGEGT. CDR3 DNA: TGTGCCAGCAGTCTAGCAGATACTAGCACAGATTCGCAGTATTTT. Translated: CASSLADTSTDSQYF.

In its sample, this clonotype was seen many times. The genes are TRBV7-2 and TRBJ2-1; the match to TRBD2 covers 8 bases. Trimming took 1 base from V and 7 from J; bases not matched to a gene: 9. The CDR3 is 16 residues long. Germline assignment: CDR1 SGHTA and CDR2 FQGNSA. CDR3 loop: CASSLDASGRGNEQFF. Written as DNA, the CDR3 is TGTGCCAGCAGCTTAGACGCGAGCGGGAGAGGTAATGAGCAGTTCTTC.

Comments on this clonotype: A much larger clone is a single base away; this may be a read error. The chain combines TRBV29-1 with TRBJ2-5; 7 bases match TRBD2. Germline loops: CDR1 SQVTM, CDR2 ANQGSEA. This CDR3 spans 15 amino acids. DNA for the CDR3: TGCAGCGCTCCTCCGGGTCTAGCGGACCAAGAGGCCCAGTACTTC. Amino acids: CSAPPGLADQEAQYF.

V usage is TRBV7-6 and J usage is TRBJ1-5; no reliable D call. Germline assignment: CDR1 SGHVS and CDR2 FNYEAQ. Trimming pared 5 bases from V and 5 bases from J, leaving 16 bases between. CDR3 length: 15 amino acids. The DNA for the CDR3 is TGTGCCAGCAGCCCGGTGCTTGGGATGGATCAGCCCCAGCATTTT. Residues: CASSPVLGMDQPQHF.

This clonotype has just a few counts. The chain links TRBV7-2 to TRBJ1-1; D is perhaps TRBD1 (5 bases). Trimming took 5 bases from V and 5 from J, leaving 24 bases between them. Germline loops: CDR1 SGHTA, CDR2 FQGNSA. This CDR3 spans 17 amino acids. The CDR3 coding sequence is TGTGCCAGCAGCCCAACCTGGACACAAACGGGGGGGACTGAAGCTTTCTTT. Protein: CASSPTWTQTGGTEAFF.

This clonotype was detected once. The CDR3 DNA is TGTGCCAGCGGTTCCTTGGTGGCGTGGGAAGCTTTCTTT. Translation: CASGSLVAWEAFF. The rearrangement uses TRBV27 and TRBJ1-1; D unclear. Germline V gene data show CDR1 as MNHEY and CDR2 as SMNVEV (reference sequence). Trimming took off 8 bases at V and 8 bases at J, with 18 bases between the two ends. The CDR3 contains 13 residues.

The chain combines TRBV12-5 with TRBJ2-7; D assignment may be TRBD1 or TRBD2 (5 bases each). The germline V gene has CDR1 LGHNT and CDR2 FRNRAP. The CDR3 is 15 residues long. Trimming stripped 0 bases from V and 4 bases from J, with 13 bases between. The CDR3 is CASGLVTRGIYEQYF. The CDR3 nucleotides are TGTGCTAGTGGTTTGGTAACTAGGGGCATTTACGAGCAGTACTTC.

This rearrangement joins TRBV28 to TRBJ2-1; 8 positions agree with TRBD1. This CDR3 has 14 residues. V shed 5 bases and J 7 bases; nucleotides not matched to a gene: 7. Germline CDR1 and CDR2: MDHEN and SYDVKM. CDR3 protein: CASSPRTGLNEQFF. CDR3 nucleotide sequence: TGTGCCAGCAGTCCTCGGACAGGGTTGAATGAGCAGTTCTTC. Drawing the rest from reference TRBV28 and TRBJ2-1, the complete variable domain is DVKVTQSSRYLVKRTGEKVFLECVQDMDHENMFWYRQDPGLGLRLIYFSYDVKMKEKGDIPEGYSVSREKKERFSLILESASTNQTSMYLCASSPRTGLNEQFFGPGTRLTVL.

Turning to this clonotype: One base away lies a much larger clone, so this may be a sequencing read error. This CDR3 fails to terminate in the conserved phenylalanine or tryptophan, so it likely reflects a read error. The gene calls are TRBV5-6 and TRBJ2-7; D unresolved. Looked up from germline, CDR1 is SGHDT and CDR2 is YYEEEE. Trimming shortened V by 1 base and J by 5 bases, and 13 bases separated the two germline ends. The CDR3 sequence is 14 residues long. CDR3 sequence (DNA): TGTGCCAGCAGCTTGTCCAGGTCTTGGGACGAGCAGTACTCC. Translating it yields CASSLSRSWDEQYS.

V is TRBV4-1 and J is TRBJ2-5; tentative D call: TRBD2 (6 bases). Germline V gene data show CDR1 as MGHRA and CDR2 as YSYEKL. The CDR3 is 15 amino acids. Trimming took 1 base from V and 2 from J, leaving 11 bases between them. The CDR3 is CASSQGDLGQETQYF. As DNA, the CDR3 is TGCGCCAGCAGCCAAGGGGACTTAGGACAAGAGACCCAGTACTTC.

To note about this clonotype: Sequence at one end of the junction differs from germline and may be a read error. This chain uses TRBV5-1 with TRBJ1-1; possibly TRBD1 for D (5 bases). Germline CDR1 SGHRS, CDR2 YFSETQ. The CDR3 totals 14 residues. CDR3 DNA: TGCGCCAGCAGCGGTGGTTTGGGGCTCACTGAAACTTTCTTT. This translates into CASSGGLGLTETFF. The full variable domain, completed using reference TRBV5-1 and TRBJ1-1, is KAGVTQTPRYLIKTRGQQVTLSCSPISGHRSVSWYQQTPGQGLQFLFEYFSETQRNKGNFPGRFSGRQFSNSRSEMNVSTLELGDSALYLCASSGGLGLTETFFGQGTRLTVV.

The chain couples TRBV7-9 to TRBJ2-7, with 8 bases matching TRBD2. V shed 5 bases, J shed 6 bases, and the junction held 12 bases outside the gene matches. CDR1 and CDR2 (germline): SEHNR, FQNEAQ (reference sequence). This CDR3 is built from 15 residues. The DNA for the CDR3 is TGTGCCAGCAGCCGCGGTGGGCGGGAGGTATTCGAGCAGTACTTC. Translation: CASSRGGREVFEQYF.

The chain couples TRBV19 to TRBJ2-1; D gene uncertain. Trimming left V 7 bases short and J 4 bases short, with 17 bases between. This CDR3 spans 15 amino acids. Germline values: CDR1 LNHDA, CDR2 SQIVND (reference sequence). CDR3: CASKFVPGPYNEQFF. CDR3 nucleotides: TGTGCCAGTAAATTCGTCCCTGGCCCATACAATGAGCAGTTCTTC.

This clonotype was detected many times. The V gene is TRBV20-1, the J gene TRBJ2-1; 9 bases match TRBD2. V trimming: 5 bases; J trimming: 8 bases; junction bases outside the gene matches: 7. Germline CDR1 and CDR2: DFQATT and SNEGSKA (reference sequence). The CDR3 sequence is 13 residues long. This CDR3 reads CSAPGLATDEQFF. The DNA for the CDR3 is TGCAGTGCTCCGGGACTAGCAACGGATGAGCAGTTCTTC.

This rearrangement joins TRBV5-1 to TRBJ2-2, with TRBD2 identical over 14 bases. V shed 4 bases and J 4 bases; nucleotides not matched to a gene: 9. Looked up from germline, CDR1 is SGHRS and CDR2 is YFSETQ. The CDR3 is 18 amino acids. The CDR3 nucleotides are TGCGCCAGCAGCGGAGGGACTAGCGGGAGTCACGGCACCGGGGAGCTGTTTTTT. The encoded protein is CASSGGTSGSHGTGELFF.

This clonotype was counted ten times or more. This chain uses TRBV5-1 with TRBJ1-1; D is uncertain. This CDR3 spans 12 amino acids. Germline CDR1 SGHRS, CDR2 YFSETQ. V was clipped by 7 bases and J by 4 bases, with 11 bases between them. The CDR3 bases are TGCGCCAGCGGACGGTCGGGCACTGAAGCTTTCTTT. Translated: CASGRSGTEAFF.

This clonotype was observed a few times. CDR3 nucleotide sequence: TGTGCCAGCAGACCCACAGGGGGCAACACTGAAGCTTTCTTT. Protein product: CASRPTGGNTEAFF. The chain couples TRBV6-5 to TRBJ1-1; 9 bases are shared with TRBD1. The CDR3 runs to 14 residues. CDR1 is MNHEY and CDR2 is SVGAGI in the germline V gene. The V segment lost 6 bases and the J segment 2 bases; nucleotides outside the gene matches: 4.

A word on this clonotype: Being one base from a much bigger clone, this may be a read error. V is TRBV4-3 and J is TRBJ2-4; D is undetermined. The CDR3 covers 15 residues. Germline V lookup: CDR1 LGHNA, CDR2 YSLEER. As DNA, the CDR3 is TGCGCCAGCAGCCAAGGAAATCCAGCCAATAACATTCAGTACTTC. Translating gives CASSQGNPANNIQYF.

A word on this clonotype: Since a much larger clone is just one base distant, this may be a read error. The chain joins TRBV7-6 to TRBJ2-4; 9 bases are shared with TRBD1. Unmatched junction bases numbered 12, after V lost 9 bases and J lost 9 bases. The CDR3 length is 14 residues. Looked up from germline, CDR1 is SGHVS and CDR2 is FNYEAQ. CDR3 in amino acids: CARSAPGQGGIQYF. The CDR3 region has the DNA TGTGCCAGAAGCGCACCGGGACAGGGTGGCATTCAGTACTTC.

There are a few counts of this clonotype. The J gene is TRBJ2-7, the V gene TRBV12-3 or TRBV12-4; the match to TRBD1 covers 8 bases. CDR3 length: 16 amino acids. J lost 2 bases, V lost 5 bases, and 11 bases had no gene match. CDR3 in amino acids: CASSPPQGAKAYEQYF. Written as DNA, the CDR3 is TGTGCCAGCAGTCCGCCCCAGGGGGCGAAAGCCTACGAGCAGTACTTC.

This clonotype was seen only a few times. As DNA, the CDR3 is TGTGCCAGCAGCACCCCCGACAGGGAGGAGTGGGAGACCCAGTACTTC. Translated, it gives CASSTPDREEWETQYF. The chain joins TRBV11-2 to TRBJ2-5, with D perhaps matching TRBD1 (7 bases). The CDR3 runs 16 residues. The germline gives CDR1 SGHAT, CDR2 FQNNGV. The V gene lost 5 bases and the J gene lost 5 bases, with 21 bases spanning the gap.

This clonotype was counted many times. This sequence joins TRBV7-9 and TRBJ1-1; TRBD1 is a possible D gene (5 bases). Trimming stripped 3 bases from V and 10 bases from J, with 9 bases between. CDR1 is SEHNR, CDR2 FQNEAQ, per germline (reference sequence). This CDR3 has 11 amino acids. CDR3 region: CASSFEGVAFF. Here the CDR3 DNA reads TGTGCCAGCAGCTTTGAAGGGGTAGCTTTCTTT.

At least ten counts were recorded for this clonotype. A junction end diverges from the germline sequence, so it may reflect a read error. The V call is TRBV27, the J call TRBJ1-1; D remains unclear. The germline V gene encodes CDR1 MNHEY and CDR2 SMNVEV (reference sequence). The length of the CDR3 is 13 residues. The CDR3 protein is CASSLRMNTEAFF. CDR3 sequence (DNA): TGCGCCAGCAGCTTGAGAATGAACACTGAAGCTTTCTTT.